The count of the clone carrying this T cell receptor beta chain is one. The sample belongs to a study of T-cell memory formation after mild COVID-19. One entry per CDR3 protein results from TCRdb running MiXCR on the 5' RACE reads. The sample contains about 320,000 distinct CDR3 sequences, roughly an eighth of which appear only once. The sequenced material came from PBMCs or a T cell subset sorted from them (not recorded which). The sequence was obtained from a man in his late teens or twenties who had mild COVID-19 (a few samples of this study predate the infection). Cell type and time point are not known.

The CDR3 nucleotides read TGTGCCAGCAGCGAAGGACTGGCCGGGGAGACCCAGTACTTC. This codes for CASSEGLAGETQYF. This rearrangement joins TRBV5-4 to TRBJ2-5; the D gene is possibly TRBD2 (5 bases). Trimming pared 4 bases from V and 5 bases from J, leaving 15 bases between. This CDR3 has 14 amino acids. Germline CDR1 SGHNT, CDR2 YYREEE (reference sequence).